These 3 T cell receptor beta chains were all obtained from the same sample, sequenced in a study of cytomegalovirus exposure and HLA in healthy donors. Data came from immunoSEQ multiplex PCR; TCRdb stores just in-frame clones and leaves some out. The sample has about 190,000 clones, around 86% seen once; the top ten hold roughly 1.6%. Sample: PBMCs. Receptors were obtained from a woman between 18 and 30 years old in good health and CMV-seronegative.

The rearrangement links TRBV9 to TRBJ1-2; D not certain. V gave up 5 bases and J gave up 8 bases, with 22 bases separating them. The CDR3 is 15 amino acids. In germline, CDR1 is SGDLS, CDR2 YYNGEE. In nucleotides, the CDR3 is TGTGCCAGCAGTAACATTCCCCCGTCCTCGCGGGGCTACACCTTC. It codes for CASSNIPPSSRGYTF.

About this clone itself: A read error may produce the germline difference seen at one junction end. This rearrangement joins TRBV9 to TRBJ1-4, with D possibly TRBD1 on 6 matching bases. This CDR3 is 15 amino acids long. Germline lookup yields CDR1 SGDLS and CDR2 YYNGEE. Here the CDR3 DNA reads TGCGCCAGCAGCGCGTTAGGGGGGGGTTTTGAAAAACTGTTTTTT. As protein: CASSALGGGFEKLFF.

The sample holds a few counts of this clone. The chain employs TRBV2 and TRBJ1-2; D might be TRBD1 (6 bases). V was clipped by 1 base and J by 4 bases, with 16 bases between them. Germline assignment: CDR1 SNHLY and CDR2 FYNNEI. The CDR3 spans 16 residues. This chain's CDR3 is CASSEGTPGQFYGYTF. In nucleotides, the CDR3 is TGTGCCAGCAGTGAAGGGACACCGGGACAATTCTATGGCTACACCTTC.